These 28 T cell receptor beta chains were all obtained from the same sample, sequenced in a study of Graves' ophthalmopathy and Graves' hyperthyroidism. For repertoire sequencing, the TCR beta CDR3 regions were amplified from RNA transcripts. First-round RT-PCR employed HTBI primers, with a second-round multiplex PCR after it. TCRdb re-called the multiplex PCR reads with MiXCR, one entry per CDR3 protein. The data show roughly 1.1 million distinct CDR3 sequences, with approximately 35% seen just once and over 8.5% held by the top ten. Sequenced input: peripheral blood or thyroid tissue (not recorded which). Every receptor here comes from an adult man with Graves' hyperthyroidism.

Many counts were recorded for this clonotype. V usage is TRBV5-1 and J usage is TRBJ1-1, with D tentatively TRBD1 (5 bases). CDR1 and CDR2 from the germline V gene are SGHRS and YFSETQ. The CDR3 runs 16 residues. V was clipped by 0 bases and J by 4 bases, with 16 bases between them. The DNA for the CDR3 is TGCGCCAGCAGCTTGGCACCCGGGGGGTATGGCACTGAAGCTTTCTTT. This codes for CASSLAPGGYGTEAFF.

The gene calls are TRBV12-3 or TRBV12-4 and TRBJ1-1; possibly TRBD1 for D (5 bases). There are 19 residues in the CDR3. The germline V and J ends were trimmed by 3 bases and 0 bases, with 23 bases remaining between them. For the CDR3, the DNA is TGTGCCAGCAGTTTCCTTTTGGCGCCTCAAGGGGCGATGAACACTGAAGCTTTCTTT. The encoded protein is CASSFLLAPQGAMNTEAFF.

This clonotype was seen at least ten times. This chain uses TRBV19 with TRBJ2-7, with D possibly TRBD1 on 5 matching bases. Trimming stripped 11 bases from V and 1 base from J, with 9 bases between. The CDR3 runs to 11 residues. Per germline, CDR1 LNHDA and CDR2 SQIVND (reference sequence). In DNA form, the CDR3 reads TGTGCCGCAGGGTCGTCCTACGAGCAGTACTTC. Translating it yields CAAGSSYEQYF.

V gene TRBV7-9 combines with J gene TRBJ1-5, with TRBD1 as a possible D gene (5 bases). V lost 11 bases, J lost 9 bases, and 26 bases lay in between. Germline V gives CDR1 SEHNR, CDR2 FQNEAQ (reference sequence). The CDR3 extends over 15 amino acids. The CDR3 region is CAWRIHRDPRWPQHF. The CDR3 DNA reads as TGTGCCTGGAGAATTCACCGGGACCCAAGGTGGCCCCAGCATTTT.

This clonotype has a handful of counts. This chain links TRBV6-2 or TRBV6-3 with TRBJ2-5; D remains ambiguous. The CDR3 spans 14 residues. Trimming took 5 bases from V and 7 from J, leaving 17 bases between them. The germline CDR1 and CDR2 sequences are MNHEY and SVGEGT. The DNA for the CDR3 is TGTGCCAGCAGTAAATTACCGGATACCCTGACCCAGTACTTC. Encoded protein: CASSKLPDTLTQYF.

Worth noting for this clonotype: Since the CDR3 does not end with the conserved phenylalanine or tryptophan, this likely comes from a read error. V usage is TRBV7-2 and J usage is TRBJ2-6; no clear D gene. V was clipped by 8 bases and J by 0 bases, with 14 bases between them. Germline V gene sequence: CDR1 SGHTA, CDR2 FQGNSA. The CDR3 spans 16 residues. The CDR3 loop reads CASEPNPSSGANVLTC. DNA of the CDR3: TGTGCCAGCGAGCCTAACCCGAGCTCTGGGGCCAACGTCCTGACTTGC.

Many counts were recorded for this clonotype. V is TRBV7-8 and J is TRBJ1-2; a weak D match, TRBD1 (5 bases). The germline gives CDR1 SGHVS, CDR2 FQNEAQ. Trimming shortened V by 5 bases and J by 8 bases, and 15 bases separated the two germline ends. CDR3 length: 13 amino acids. CDR3 nucleotide sequence: TGTGCCAGCAGCCCTTCCGGGGGAGGAGGCTACACCTTC. Encoded protein: CASSPSGGGGYTF. The full variable domain, rest sourced from reference TRBV7-8 and TRBJ1-2, is GAGVSQSPRYKVAKRGQDVALRCDPISGHVSLFWYQQALGQGPEFLTYFQNEAQLDKSGLPSDRFFAERPEGSVSTLKIQRTQQEDSAVYLCASSPSGGGGYTFGSGTRLTVV.

The chain links TRBV2 to TRBJ2-5; 7 bases agree with TRBD1. Looked up from germline, CDR1 is SNHLY and CDR2 is FYNNEI. The J segment lost 2 bases and the V segment lost 6 bases, leaving 3 bases of the junction unmatched. There are 13 residues in the CDR3. CDR3 bases: TGTGCCAGCAGGCAGGGGGTGCAAGAGACCCAGTACTTC. It yields the protein CASRQGVQETQYF.

This clonotype has ten or more counts. The chain joins TRBV15 to TRBJ2-7; 12 nucleotides line up with TRBD2. Germline CDR1 and CDR2: LNHNV and YYDKDF (reference sequence). V was clipped by 4 bases and J by 5 bases; unmatched bases: 9. This CDR3 region has 16 residues. The CDR3 here is CATSMGTSGGSDEQYF. The CDR3 DNA is TGTGCCACCAGCATGGGAACTAGCGGGGGGTCGGACGAGCAGTACTTC.

The chain combines TRBV20-1 with TRBJ1-6; tentative D call: TRBD1 (5 bases). Trimming stripped 4 bases from V and 4 bases from J, with 14 bases between. Germline V gene lookup returns CDR1 DFQATT and CDR2 SNEGSKA (reference sequence). The CDR3 has 15 amino acids. DNA for the CDR3: TGCAGTGCTACCCGGGACGGAGATTATAATTCACCCCTCCACTTT. Protein: CSATRDGDYNSPLHF.

The V gene is TRBV30, the J gene TRBJ1-2; D unresolved. The ends were cut back, 3 bases at V and 4 bases at J, with 9 bases in the middle. Germline CDR1 reads GTSNPN; CDR2 reads SVGIG (reference sequence). CDR3 size: 12 residues. CDR3 loop: CAWRAAVYGYTF. CDR3 bases: TGTGCCTGGAGAGCAGCGGTCTATGGCTACACCTTC.

The gene calls are TRBV10-1 and TRBJ2-7; tentatively, D is TRBD2 (6 bases). The CDR3 extends over 15 amino acids. The ends were cut back, 0 bases at V and 0 bases at J, with 9 bases in the middle. Germline V CDR1 and CDR2: WNHNN, SYGVQD (reference sequence). CDR3 nucleotides: TGCGCCAGCAGTGAGTCCAGGGACTTCTCCTACGAGCAGTACTTC. Protein product: CASSESRDFSYEQYF.

This clonotype was observed at least ten times. V gene TRBV9 combines with J gene TRBJ1-2, with unresolved D. With 0 bases removed from V and 5 bases from J, the gap between germline ends came to 14 bases. The CDR3 runs 15 residues. CDR1 and CDR2 (germline): SGDLS, YYNGEE. The CDR3 loop reads CASSVVPDGGYGYTF. DNA of the CDR3: TGTGCCAGCAGCGTAGTTCCAGACGGTGGGTATGGCTACACCTTC.

This rearrangement joins TRBV24-1 to TRBJ2-3; possibly TRBD1 or TRBD2 for D (5 bases each). Trimming left V 1 base short and J 2 bases short, with 9 bases between. This CDR3 has 15 residues. Germline lookup yields CDR1 KGHDR and CDR2 SFDVKD. The CDR3 DNA reads TGTGCCACCAGTGATTTTGGGGGACCCACAGATACGCAGTATTTT. Encoded protein: CATSDFGGPTDTQYF.

This clonotype was seen repeatedly, ten times or more. The rearrangement uses TRBV10-3 and TRBJ2-6; D is possibly TRBD2 (6 bases). CDR1 ENHRY and CDR2 SYGVKD come from the germline V gene. This CDR3 is 14 amino acids long. V lost 8 bases, J lost 1 base, and 9 bases lay in between. CDR3 sequence reads: CAIWRGSGANVLTF. The CDR3 bases are TGTGCCATCTGGAGGGGATCTGGGGCCAACGTCCTGACTTTC.

As concerns this clonotype: Germline and junction disagree at one end, which may indicate a read error. The chain uses TRBV20-1 and TRBJ2-5; no clear D. Germline V gene lookup returns CDR1 DFQATT and CDR2 SNEGSKA (reference sequence). The CDR3 runs to 13 residues. The CDR3 nucleotides are TGCAGTGCTCGTTGGACGGCTAAAGAGACCCAGTGCTTC. Encoded protein: CSARWTAKETQCF.

This clonotype was counted ten times or more. CDR3 loop: CASSLRQGVREKLFF. DNA for the CDR3: TGTGCCAGCAGCTTACGACAGGGGGTACGAGAAAAACTGTTTTTT. The chain employs TRBV7-9 and TRBJ1-4, with TRBD1 matching 9 bases. The germline gives CDR1 SEHNR, CDR2 FQNEAQ (reference sequence). The CDR3 totals 15 residues. V shed 2 bases and J 8 bases; nucleotides not matched to a gene: 6.

CDR3 in DNA: TGTGCCAGCCGACATCCGAACACCGGGGAGCTGTTTTTT. Its translation: CASRHPNTGELFF. This sequence joins TRBV27 and TRBJ2-2, with D hard to call. Germline lookup yields CDR1 MNHEY and CDR2 SMNVEV (reference sequence). Trimming removed 8 bases at V and 0 bases at J, with 7 bases between. The CDR3 is 13 residues long.

Notes on this clonotype: A much bigger clone sits one base away, suggesting this may be a read error. The chain carries TRBV20-1 and TRBJ2-5; 8 bases align to TRBD1. The CDR3 loop spans 15 amino acids. In germline, CDR1 is DFQATT, CDR2 SNEGSKA (reference sequence). The DNA of the CDR3 is TGCAATGCTAGAGTGGGCAGGGGGCGCGGAGAGACCCAGTACTTC. Translated: CNARVGRGRGETQYF.

The chain has TRBV12-3 or TRBV12-4 and TRBJ1-3; unclear D gene. The CDR3 extends over 15 amino acids. V was cut by 2 bases and J by 4 bases, with 12 bases left in between. The CDR3 DNA sequence: TGTGCCAGCAGTTTACCGGGAAGGGCCGGAAACACCATATATTTT. Amino acid sequence: CASSLPGRAGNTIYF.

To note about this clonotype: A much larger clonotype is one base distant, so this may be a read error. This chain uses TRBV20-1 with TRBJ1-1; D uncertain. The CDR3 has 13 residues. Germline CDR1 is DFQATT and CDR2 is SNEGSKA (reference sequence). Trimming removed 6 bases from V and 6 bases from J, with 17 bases in between. The CDR3 bases are TGCAGTGCGCCGCTTACAGTTAACGCTGAAGCTTTCTTT. Its translation: CSAPLTVNAEAFF.

This clonotype appeared many times. The V gene is TRBV19, the J gene TRBJ2-7; 7 nucleotides agree with TRBD2. Germline trimming cut 7 bases from V and 0 bases from J; bases unmatched to any gene: 12. This CDR3 region has 16 residues. Germline V gene sequence: CDR1 LNHDA, CDR2 SQIVND (reference sequence). CDR3 bases: TGTGCCAGTACCCACGCTAGCGGAGGCAGCTCCTACGAGCAGTACTTC. Its protein is CASTHASGGSSYEQYF.

As regards this clonotype: The junction shows a germline mismatch at one end, possibly a read error. The V gene is TRBV6-5, the J gene TRBJ1-1; TRBD1 is a possible D gene (5 bases). CDR1 is MNHEY, CDR2 SVGAGI, per germline. This CDR3 has 13 residues. The CDR3, as DNA: TGTGCCAGCAGTTACAGGGGTAACACTGAATCTTTCTTT. It translates to CASSYRGNTESFF.

This clonotype has more than one count but fewer than ten. The chain carries TRBV6-5 and TRBJ2-2; TRBD2 is a possible D gene (5 bases). Germline CDR1 MNHEY, CDR2 SVGAGI. The V gene lost 6 bases and the J gene lost 3 bases, with 11 bases spanning the gap. The CDR3 extends over 14 amino acids. The CDR3, as DNA: TGTGCCAGCAGGTCGGGAAGGGACACCGGGGAGCTGTTTTTT. The encoded protein is CASRSGRDTGELFF.

At least ten counts were recorded for this clonotype. The chain links TRBV7-9 to TRBJ1-5; 9 bases line up with TRBD1. J lost 2 bases, V lost 4 bases, and 9 bases had no gene match. The CDR3 covers 17 residues. CDR1 is SEHNR, CDR2 FQNEAQ, per germline (reference sequence). As DNA, the CDR3 is TGTGCCAGCAGCTCGGACAGGGGCGACATAGGCAATCAGCCCCAGCATTTT. Residues: CASSSDRGDIGNQPQHF.

The chain uses TRBV2 and TRBJ1-5; possibly TRBD1 for D (5 bases). Germline V gives CDR1 SNHLY, CDR2 FYNNEI. The CDR3 loop spans 14 amino acids. The V gene lost 7 bases and the J gene lost 4 bases, with 14 bases spanning the gap. The CDR3 nucleotides are TGTGCCAGCAAGGGACCCCCTTTGAATCAGCCCCAGCATTTT. Amino acid sequence: CASKGPPLNQPQHF.

This clonotype was detected many times. The chain has TRBV10-2 and TRBJ2-7; unclear D gene. Germline V gene sequence: CDR1 WSHSY, CDR2 SAAADI. Deletions cut 7 bases from V and 7 bases from J, with 17 bases between. The CDR3 runs 13 residues. The CDR3 here is CASKPGRLGEQYF. Here the CDR3 DNA reads TGCGCCAGCAAGCCGGGCCGCCTTGGGGAGCAGTACTTC.

The V gene is TRBV24-1, the J gene TRBJ2-3, with a tentative D call TRBD2 (5 bases). Trimming stripped 7 bases from V and 2 bases from J, with 6 bases between. CDR1 and CDR2 from the germline V gene are KGHDR and SFDVKD. CDR3 length equals 12 residues. Here the CDR3 DNA reads TGTGCCACCAGGGGAGACACAGATACGCAGTATTTT. It is translated as CATRGDTDTQYF.